The T cell receptor (beta chain) described here comes from a study of blood T cells in healthy people across ages. General study results and limits: Per million T cells, the diversity of TCR beta decreased roughly linearly as age advanced.

Russia was home to the donors, healthy Caucasian individuals aged roughly 6 to 95. Every donor contributed 8 to 10 milliliters of peripheral blood by blood draw. The germline gives CDR1 MDHEN, CDR2 SYDVKM. The CDR3 length is 15 residues. Combining a sample-barcoded 5' primer with a J-beta primer mix, a second PCR ran for about 7 to 12 cycles. The template-switch adaptor was a 5' adaptor with 12 random nucleotides. It tagged each cDNA molecule. TCRdb reprocessed the 5' RACE reads via MiXCR and lists one record per CDR3 protein. Altogether over 700,000 distinct CDR3 sequences are present, approximately 53% being singletons, with the ten largest covering roughly 40%. Comments on this clonotype: The antigen remains unidentified.

This clonotype originated in an older man in good health. The chain uses TRBV28 and TRBJ2-5; 7 nucleotides match TRBD1. The closer fit of TRBJ2-7 to the DNA end suggests the J call may be wrong. Sequencing was carried out using blood. The CDR3 region has the DNA TGTGCCAGCAGTGCAGGGACAGTTCCCAGGGACGAGCAGTACTTC. As protein: CASSAGTVPRDEQYF.